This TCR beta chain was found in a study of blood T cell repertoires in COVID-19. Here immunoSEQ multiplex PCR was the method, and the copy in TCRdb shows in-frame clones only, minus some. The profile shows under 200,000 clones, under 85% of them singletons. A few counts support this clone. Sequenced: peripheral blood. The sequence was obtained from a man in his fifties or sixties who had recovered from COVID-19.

The CDR3 nucleotides are TGTGCCAGCAGTGAGCCCAGGGCCGGAAACACCATATATTTT. Protein sequence: CASSEPRAGNTIYF. The rearrangement uses TRBV2 and TRBJ1-3; maybe TRBD1 (5 bases). V lost 3 bases and J 4 bases, leaving 10 bases between the germline ends. The length of the CDR3 is 14 residues. Germline-derived CDR1 and CDR2 are SNHLY and FYNNEI.